This is a list of T cell receptor beta chains from one sample in a study of monozygotic twins with inflammatory bowel disease. No DNA is given; TCRdb re-called the 5' RACE reads and lists each CDR3 protein once. The repertoire table contains about 380,000 distinct CDR3 sequences. Sample: blood. The receptor source for this set is a human donor with ulcerative colitis or Crohn's disease, or a healthy co-twin of an affected twin (not recorded which). The CDR3 runs from the conserved cysteine through the conserved F or W. The order of the fields is J gene, CDR3 length, V gene, CDR3 protein.

TRBJ2-3	14	TRBV9	CASSVDRKTDTQYF
TRBJ2-5	14	TRBV7-3	CASSSGQRGETQYF
TRBJ2-7	13	TRBV20-1	CSAQTGTNYEQYF
TRBJ2-2	17	TRBV11-3	CASSLDGGARIAEELFF
TRBJ2-3	18	TRBV4-3	CASSQMKSTGVEADTQYF
TRBJ2-7	17	TRBV11-2	CASSGTGTTSYSYEQYF
TRBJ2-7	15	TRBV20-1	CSARPPGQGRNEQYF
TRBJ2-4	14	TRBV9	CASSENLAKNIQYF
TRBJ2-3	18	TRBV27	CASSLNPGWTSGADTQYF
TRBJ1-5	13	TRBV28	CASIWGGGGPQHF
TRBJ2-5	16	TRBV6-1	CASRRTGRGPQETQYF
TRBJ1-1	16	TRBV6-5	CASSYLTGTRNTEAFF
TRBJ1-2	12	TRBV14	CASSQQNYGYTF
TRBJ2-1	15	TRBV18	CASSRVRDRGNEQFF
TRBJ1-4	14	TRBV5-1	CASSYRGLDEKLFF
TRBJ2-5	15	TRBV4-1	CASSHASGGGETQYF
TRBJ1-4	14	TRBV20-1	CSARDQGAQEKLFF
TRBJ1-2	15	TRBV4-3	CASSQITGGNYGYTF
TRBJ2-1	15	TRBV7-9	CASSLVSGANDEQFF
TRBJ2-1	13	TRBV7-7	CASSPVEYNEQFF
TRBJ2-7	14	TRBV5-8	CASSLYGSSYEQYF
TRBJ2-3	15	TRBV7-9	CASIKNDLPTDTQYF
TRBJ2-1	16	TRBV4-2	CASSQDLPGQGNEQFF
TRBJ1-2	16	TRBV7-9	CASSLRGSVPNYGYTF
TRBJ1-2	16	TRBV5-1	CASSLYPGQGNYGYTF
TRBJ2-1	18	TRBV4-3	CASSQTGGRIYEYNEQFF
TRBJ1-5	14	TRBV5-4	CASSPDRDLGPQHF
TRBJ2-3	13	TRBV12-3/TRBV12-4	CASRDSVPDTQYF
TRBJ2-3	14	TRBV2	CARRGVVSTDTQYF
TRBJ1-1	14	TRBV12-3/TRBV12-4	CASSYRTMNTEAFF
TRBJ2-5	16	TRBV20-1	CSATNPGQTNRETQYF
TRBJ1-6	17	TRBV4-3	CASSQDGGGGGNSPLHF
TRBJ2-7	16	TRBV12-3/TRBV12-4	CASSGHQGKISYEQYF
TRBJ2-3	16	TRBV11-2	CASSLDPLVQGVTQYF
TRBJ1-2	14	TRBV20-1	CSATRDRVDYSYTF
TRBJ1-4	15	TRBV5-1	CASSRYQGTNEKLFF
TRBJ2-7	14	TRBV27	CASSATGVRYEQYF
TRBJ2-7	17	TRBV27	CASSFASPTGGSYEQYF
TRBJ1-6	15	TRBV5-1	CASSPTGTENSPLHF
TRBJ1-2	14	TRBV7-9	CASSLDLRDRNYTF
TRBJ2-1	14	TRBV11-3	CASSPTLAYNEQFF
TRBJ2-2	17	TRBV12-3/TRBV12-4	CASRGAAGLINTGELFF
TRBJ1-1	15	TRBV7-9	CASSPFLDGATEAFF
TRBJ2-7	14	TRBV7-9	CASRAGTGLYEQYF